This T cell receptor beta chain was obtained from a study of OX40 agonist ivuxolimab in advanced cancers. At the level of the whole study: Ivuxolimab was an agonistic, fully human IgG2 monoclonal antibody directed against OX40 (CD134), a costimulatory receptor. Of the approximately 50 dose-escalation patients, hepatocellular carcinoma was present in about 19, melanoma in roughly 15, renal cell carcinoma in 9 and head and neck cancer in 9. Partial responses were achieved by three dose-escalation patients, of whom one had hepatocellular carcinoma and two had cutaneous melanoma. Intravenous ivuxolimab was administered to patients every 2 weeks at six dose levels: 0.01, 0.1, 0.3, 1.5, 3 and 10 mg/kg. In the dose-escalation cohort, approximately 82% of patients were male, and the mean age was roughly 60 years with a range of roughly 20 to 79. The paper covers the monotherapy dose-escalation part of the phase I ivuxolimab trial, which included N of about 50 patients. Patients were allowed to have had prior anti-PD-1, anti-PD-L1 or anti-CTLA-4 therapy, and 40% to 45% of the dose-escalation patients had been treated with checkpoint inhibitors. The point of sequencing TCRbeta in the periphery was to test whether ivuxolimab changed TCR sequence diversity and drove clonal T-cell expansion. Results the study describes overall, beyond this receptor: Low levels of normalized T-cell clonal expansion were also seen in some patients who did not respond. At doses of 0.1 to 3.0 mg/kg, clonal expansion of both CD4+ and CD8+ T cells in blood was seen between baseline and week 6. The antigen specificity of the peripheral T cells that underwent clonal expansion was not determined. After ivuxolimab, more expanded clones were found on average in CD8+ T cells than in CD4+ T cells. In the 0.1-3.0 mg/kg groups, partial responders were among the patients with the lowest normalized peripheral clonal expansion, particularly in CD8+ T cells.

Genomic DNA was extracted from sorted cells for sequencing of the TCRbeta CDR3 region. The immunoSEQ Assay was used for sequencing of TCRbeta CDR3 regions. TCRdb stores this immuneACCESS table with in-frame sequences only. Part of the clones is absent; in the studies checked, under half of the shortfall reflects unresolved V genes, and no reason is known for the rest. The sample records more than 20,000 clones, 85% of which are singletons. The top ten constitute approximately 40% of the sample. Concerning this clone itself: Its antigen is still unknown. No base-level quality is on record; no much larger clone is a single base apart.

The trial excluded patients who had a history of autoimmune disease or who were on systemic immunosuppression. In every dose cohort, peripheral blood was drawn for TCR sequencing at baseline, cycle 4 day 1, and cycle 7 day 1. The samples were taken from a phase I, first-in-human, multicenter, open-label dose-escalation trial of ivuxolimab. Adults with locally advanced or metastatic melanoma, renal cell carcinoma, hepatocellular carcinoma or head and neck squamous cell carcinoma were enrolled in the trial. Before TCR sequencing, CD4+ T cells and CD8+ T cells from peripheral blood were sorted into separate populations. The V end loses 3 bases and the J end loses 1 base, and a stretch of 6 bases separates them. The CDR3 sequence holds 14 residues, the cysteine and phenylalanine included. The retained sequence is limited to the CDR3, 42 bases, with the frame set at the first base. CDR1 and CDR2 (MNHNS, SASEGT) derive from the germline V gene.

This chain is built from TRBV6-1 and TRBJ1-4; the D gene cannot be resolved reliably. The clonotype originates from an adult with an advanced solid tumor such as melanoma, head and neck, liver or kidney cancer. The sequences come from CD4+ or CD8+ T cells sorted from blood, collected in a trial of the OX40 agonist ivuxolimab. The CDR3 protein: CASSDWETNEKLFF. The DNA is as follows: TGTGCCAGCAGTGACTGGGAAACTAATGAAAAACTGTTTTTT.